One sample yielded the 20 T cell receptor beta chains listed below, sequenced in a study of a mutant IDH1 vaccine in newly diagnosed glioma. The method was immunoSEQ multiplex PCR; TCRdb's version includes in-frame clones alone and lacks a portion of them. The repertoire consists of tens of thousands of clones, with roughly 86% occurring once and the leading ten covering approximately 2%. Which antigens these TCRs recognize remains unknown. Described time point: week 35, safety follow-up. Doses consisted of 300 ug of mutant IDH1 20-mer peptide each, paired with topical imiquimod. The sample here was PBMCs, taken from a glioma patient whose treatment included an IDH1 peptide vaccine. The source is a man aged 30 to 39 with glioma.

This chain links TRBV5-4 with TRBJ2-3, with 9 bases that match TRBD2. This CDR3 comprises 14 residues. In germline, CDR1 is SGHNT, CDR2 YYREEE (reference sequence). With 4 bases clipped from V and 5 bases from J, the junction kept 5 bases outside the gene matches. The CDR3 spells CASSDQAGGDTQYF. The CDR3 nucleotides are TGTGCCAGCAGCGACCAAGCGGGAGGAGATACGCAGTATTTT. The full variable domain, with the rest looked up from reference TRBV5-4 and TRBJ2-3, is ETGVTQSPTHLIKTRGQQVTLRCSSQSGHNTVSWYQQALGQGPQFIFQYYREEENGRGNFPPRFSGLQFPNYSSELNVNALELDDSALYLCASSDQAGGDTQYFGPGTRLTVL.

The rearrangement uses TRBV2 and TRBJ1-5; 10 bases are shared with TRBD1. Germline CDR1 is SNHLY and CDR2 is FYNNEI. V shed 3 bases, J shed 4 bases, and the junction held 3 bases outside the gene matches. The CDR3 runs 15 residues. The CDR3: CASSERTGGNQPQHF. CDR3 DNA sequence: TGTGCCAGCAGTGAGCGGACAGGGGGAAATCAGCCCCAGCATTTT. Based on the CDR3 plus reference TRBV2 and TRBJ1-5, the full variable domain is EPEVTQTPSHQVTQMGQEVILRCVPISNHLYFYWYRQILGQKVEFLVSFYNNEISEKSEIFDDQFSVERPDGSNFTLKIRSTKLEDSAMYFCASSERTGGNQPQHFGDGTRLSIL.

This clone was detected once. The chain is built from TRBV5-4 and TRBJ1-1; D is possibly TRBD1 (5 bases). Germline loops: CDR1 SGHNT, CDR2 YYREEE (reference sequence). The V and J ends lost 4 bases and 1 base respectively, with 14 bases between them. The CDR3 is 15 amino acids. The CDR3 bases are TGTGCCAGCAGCGCCCCTCGGGACGGGAACACTGAAGCTTTCTTT. It encodes CASSAPRDGNTEAFF.

The chain carries TRBV6-1 and TRBJ1-5; TRBD1 matches at 8 bases. CDR3 length equals 14 residues. Germline values: CDR1 MNHNS, CDR2 SASEGT. Trimming cost V 5 bases and J 6 bases; bases outside gene matches: 6. This CDR3 reads CASSRTGIFQPQHF. The CDR3 DNA reads TGTGCCAGCAGTAGGACAGGGATTTTTCAGCCCCAGCATTTT.

This chain connects TRBV10-3 to TRBJ2-7, with a possible D match to TRBD2 (5 bases). The CDR3 runs 12 residues. CDR1 is ENHRY, CDR2 SYGVKD, per germline. V dropped 10 bases and J dropped 1 base, with 11 bases sitting between them. The CDR3 coding sequence is TGTGCCACCGGGAAGGGTTCCTACGAGCAGTACTTC. Amino acid sequence: CATGKGSYEQYF.

The chain couples TRBV28 to TRBJ1-1, with unresolved D. CDR3 length equals 12 residues. Trimming took off 3 bases at V and 7 bases at J, with 9 bases between the two ends. The V gene's germline CDR1 is MDHEN and CDR2 SYDVKM. DNA for the CDR3: TGTGCCAGCAGTTTTGCACGGTATGAAGCTTTCTTT. Its protein product is CASSFARYEAFF.

The chain carries TRBV10-1 and TRBJ2-3; no firm D call. From germline, CDR1 is WNHNN and CDR2 SYGVQD (reference sequence). The V end lost 2 bases, the J end lost 1 base, and 13 bases lay between the germline ends. This CDR3 contains 16 residues. The CDR3 DNA reads as TGCGCCAGCAGTGAGGGTGTGGTGGGCGGCACAGATACGCAGTATTTT. Its protein product is CASSEGVVGGTDTQYF.

The chain employs TRBV5-1 and TRBJ2-3, with no clear D. Trimming stripped 0 bases from V and 4 bases from J, with 3 bases between. This CDR3 is built from 12 residues. The germline V gene has CDR1 SGHRS and CDR2 YFSETQ. The CDR3 region is CASSLESDTQYF. The CDR3 DNA follows: TGCGCCAGCAGCTTGGAGTCAGATACGCAGTATTTT. Full variable domain (rest looked up from reference TRBV5-1 and TRBJ2-3): KAGVTQTPRYLIKTRGQQVTLSCSPISGHRSVSWYQQTPGQGLQFLFEYFSETQRNKGNFPGRFSGRQFSNSRSEMNVSTLELGDSALYLCASSLESDTQYFGPGTRLTVL.

The chain links TRBV9 to TRBJ1-1; D is uncertain. Trimming took 2 bases from V and 4 from J, leaving 15 bases between them. The CDR3 totals 15 residues. Looked up from germline, CDR1 is SGDLS and CDR2 is YYNGEE. The CDR3 DNA is TGTGCCAGCAGCGTCCGACCTACTTCAGGCACTGAAGCTTTCTTT. This translates into CASSVRPTSGTEAFF.

Only one count was recorded for this clone. The V call is TRBV7-9, the J call TRBJ1-2; possibly TRBD1 for D (5 bases). The CDR3 sequence is 14 residues long. V lost 2 bases, J lost 3 bases, and 10 bases lay in between. The germline gives CDR1 SEHNR, CDR2 FQNEAQ (reference sequence). The CDR3 sequence: CASSLSQGHYGYTF. The DNA for the CDR3 is TGTGCCAGCAGCTTAAGTCAGGGTCACTATGGCTACACCTTC.

This chain joins TRBV7-3 and TRBJ2-1; TRBD2 is a possible D gene (6 bases). V was trimmed by 5 bases and J by 3 bases, leaving 8 bases between them. CDR3 length: 13 amino acids. CDR1 SGHTA and CDR2 FQGTGA come from the germline V gene. The CDR3 DNA reads TGTGCCAGCAGCGCGGGACTCTACAATGAGCAGTTCTTC. It yields the protein CASSAGLYNEQFF.

The CDR3 loop reads CAWSLGVYEQYF. For the CDR3, the DNA is TGTGCCTGGAGTTTAGGGGTATACGAGCAGTACTTC. This chain links TRBV30 with TRBJ2-7; possibly TRBD1 for D (5 bases). This CDR3 is 12 amino acids long. The V gene lost 2 bases and the J gene lost 4 bases, with 9 bases spanning the gap. Per germline, CDR1 GTSNPN and CDR2 SVGIG (reference sequence).

The rearrangement uses TRBV7-9 and TRBJ1-4; D possibly corresponds to TRBD1 (6 bases). The ends were cut back, 6 bases at V and 7 bases at J, with 18 bases in the middle. Germline CDR1 SEHNR, CDR2 FQNEAQ (reference sequence). The CDR3 runs to 15 residues. The CDR3 loop reads CASRPTLQGSEKLFF. CDR3 DNA: TGTGCCAGCAGACCAACCCTACAGGGAAGTGAAAAACTGTTTTTT.

This rearrangement joins TRBV5-5 to TRBJ2-1; D is ambiguous. CDR1 is SGHKS and CDR2 is YYEKEE in the germline V gene (reference sequence). V lost 4 bases to trimming and J lost 0 bases, with 11 bases between them. This CDR3 is 15 amino acids long. The CDR3 sequence: CASSPVASSYNEQFF. Here the CDR3 DNA reads TGTGCCAGCAGCCCGGTAGCCAGCTCCTACAATGAGCAGTTCTTC. The variable domain in full, completed from reference TRBV5-5 and TRBJ2-1, reads DAGVTQSPTHLIKTRGQQVTLRCSPISGHKSVSWYQQVLGQGPQFIFQYYEKEERGRGNFPDRFSARQFPNYSSELNVNALLLGDSALYLCASSPVASSYNEQFFGPGTRLTVL.

The rearrangement links TRBV7-3 to TRBJ2-1; D not certain. V was clipped by 5 bases and J by 10 bases, with 12 bases between them. The CDR3 is 12 residues long. Germline lookup yields CDR1 SGHTA and CDR2 FQGTGA. The CDR3 sequence: CASSPSLGEQFF. The CDR3 DNA follows: TGTGCCAGCAGCCCTTCGCTTGGAGAGCAGTTCTTC.

The V call is TRBV4-3, the J call TRBJ2-3; TRBD1 matches 9 bases. The CDR3 contains 17 residues. V dropped 4 bases and J dropped 6; count of bases not matched to a gene: 14. CDR1 LGHNA and CDR2 YSLEER come from the germline V gene. The CDR3 region is CASSPNPTGTGSDTQYF. CDR3 bases: TGCGCCAGCAGCCCAAATCCTACCGGGACAGGGTCCGATACGCAGTATTTT.

This chain links TRBV19 with TRBJ1-2; no clear D. The V end lost 6 bases, the J end lost 0 bases, and 8 bases lay between the germline ends. This CDR3 is built from 13 residues. CDR1 and CDR2 (germline): LNHDA, SQIVND (reference sequence). The CDR3 DNA follows: TGTGCCAGTAGATCCGGGACTAACTATGGCTACACCTTC. Translation: CASRSGTNYGYTF.

This clone showed up just once. V and J are TRBV19 and TRBJ2-3; no clear D gene. The CDR3 covers 14 residues. V was pared by 6 bases and J by 2 bases, with 12 bases between. The germline V gene encodes CDR1 LNHDA and CDR2 SQIVND (reference sequence). The CDR3 DNA reads TGTGCCAGTAGCCCAGGACCCTTCACAGATACGCAGTATTTT. It yields the protein CASSPGPFTDTQYF.

This clone came up a few times. The V call is TRBV19, the J call TRBJ1-2; TRBD1 agrees at 7 bases. The germline V gene has CDR1 LNHDA and CDR2 SQIVND (reference sequence). This CDR3 comprises 15 residues. J gave up 4 bases and V 7 bases, and 12 bases lay outside the gene matches. The DNA of the CDR3 is TGTGCCAGTACTCCACGGGACAGTATAATCTATGGCTACACCTTC. Encoded protein: CASTPRDSIIYGYTF. Full variable domain (rest looked up from reference TRBV19 and TRBJ1-2): DGGITQSPKYLFRKEGQNVTLSCEQNLNHDAMYWYRQDPGQGLRLIYYSQIVNDFQKGDIAEGYSVSREKKESFPLTVTSAQKNPTAFYLCASTPRDSIIYGYTFGSGTRLTVV.

This chain links TRBV11-3 with TRBJ1-2; D not certain. The CDR3 sequence is 9 residues long. The germline gives CDR1 SGHNT, CDR2 YENEEA. V was cut by 5 bases and J by 6 bases, with 1 base left in between. The CDR3 region has the DNA TGTGCCAGCAGCCATGGCTACACCTTC. Its protein product is CASSHGYTF.